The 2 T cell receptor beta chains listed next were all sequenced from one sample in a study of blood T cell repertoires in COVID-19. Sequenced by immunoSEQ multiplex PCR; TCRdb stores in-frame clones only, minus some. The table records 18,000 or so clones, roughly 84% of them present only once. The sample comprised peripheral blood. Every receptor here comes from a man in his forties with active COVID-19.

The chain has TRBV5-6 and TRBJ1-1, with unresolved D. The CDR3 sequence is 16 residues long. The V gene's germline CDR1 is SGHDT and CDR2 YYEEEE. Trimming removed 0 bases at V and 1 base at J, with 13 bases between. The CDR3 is CASSLGLAYKNTEAFF. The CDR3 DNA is TGTGCCAGCAGCTTGGGCCTAGCTTATAAGAACACTGAAGCTTTCTTT.

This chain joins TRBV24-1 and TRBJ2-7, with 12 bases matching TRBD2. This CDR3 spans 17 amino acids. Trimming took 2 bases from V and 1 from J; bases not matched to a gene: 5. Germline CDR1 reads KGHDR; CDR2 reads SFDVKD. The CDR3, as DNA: TGTGCCACCAGTGATTCCCCGACTAGCGGGAGATCCTACGAGCAGTACTTC. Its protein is CATSDSPTSGRSYEQYF.